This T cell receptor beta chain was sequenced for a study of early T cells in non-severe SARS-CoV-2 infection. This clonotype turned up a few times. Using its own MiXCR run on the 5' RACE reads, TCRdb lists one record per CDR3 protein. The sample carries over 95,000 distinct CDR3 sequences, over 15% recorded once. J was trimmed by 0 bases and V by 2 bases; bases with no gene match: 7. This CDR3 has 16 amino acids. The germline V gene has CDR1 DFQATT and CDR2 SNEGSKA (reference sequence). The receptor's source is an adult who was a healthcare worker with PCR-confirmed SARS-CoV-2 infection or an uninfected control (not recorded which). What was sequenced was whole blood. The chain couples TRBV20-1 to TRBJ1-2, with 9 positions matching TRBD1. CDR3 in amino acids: CSARRTGVRTNYGYTF. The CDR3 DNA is TGCAGTGCTAGAAGGACAGGGGTCAGGACTAACTATGGCTACACCTTC.